This T cell receptor beta chain was sequenced during a study of shared clonotypes between healthy human individuals. With regard to this clone: Its antigen is unknown.

Overall study results and limits: There were few donors, and this limited the genetic and exposure-history diversity represented.

From germline, CDR1 is SGHAT and CDR2 FQNNGV. V lost 1 base and J 4 bases, leaving 15 bases between the germline ends. The CDR3 length is 16 residues. The authors ran unsorted PBMC replicate PCRs on 300 ng DNA, about 30,000 T cell genomes. The data were produced by immunoSEQ multiplex PCR, yet TCRdb's version contains in-frame clones alone and is incomplete. The sample consists of some 490,000 clones, 70% to 80% of them appearing once. Recent vaccinations or acute infections were absent in the healthy HIV-negative adult donors. Unsorted samples relied on 80 million to 95 million PBMCs, which served as the source of genomic DNA.

The chain employs TRBV11-2 and TRBJ2-3; tentatively, D is TRBD2 (5 bases). Material for sequencing was PBMCs. This clonotype originated in a woman in her thirties or forties in good health. Some clones in this sample may be carry-over from other donors' samples. The DNA for the CDR3 is TGTGCCAGCAGCTTAGGCCCGGTGGGTAGCGCAGATACGCAGTATTTT. This encodes CASSLGPVGSADTQYF.